The entry below describes one TCR beta chain. The antigen remains unidentified. This record belongs to a study of shared clonotypes between healthy human individuals. This table comes from immunoSEQ multiplex PCR, and its TCRdb copy is limited to in-frame clones, with some not included. The data hold 2 million to 2.5 million clones, with 85% to 95% observed a single time. Whole-study findings and limits: Non-shared clonotypes had lower generation probabilities than those shared by all four donors.

Healthy adults negative for HIV, lacking recent acute infections or vaccinations, served as donors. This receptor was obtained from a man between 18 and 29 years old in good health. Some clones in this sample may be carry-over from other donors' samples. Sequencing was performed on naive CD4+ T cells from PBMCs. The subset here: CD45RA+ positively selected.

Here the CDR3 DNA reads TGTGCCAGTTTACCGTCCCCCTCAGGGCCAAATCAGCCCCAGCATTTT. Amino acid sequence: CASLPSPSGPNQPQHF. The rearrangement uses TRBV6-6 and TRBJ1-5; tentatively, D is TRBD1 (5 bases). Trimming pared 9 bases from V and 4 bases from J, leaving 22 bases between. CDR3 length equals 16 residues. CDR1 and CDR2 (germline): MNHNY, SVGAGI (reference sequence).